This TCR beta chain was identified in a study of T-cell reconstitution after alpha-beta-depleted transplantation in children. Library preparation (for TCRbeta) was performed with unique molecular identifiers. MiXCR was run by TCRdb on the PCR reads, yielding one entry per CDR3 protein. Of hundreds of thousands of distinct CDR3 sequences detected, roughly 33% appear once; the ten largest clones hold about 2.3%. This CDR3 has 15 amino acids. Trimming took off 1 base at V and 5 bases at J, with 14 bases between the two ends. The V and J genes are TRBV12-3 or TRBV12-4 and TRBJ1-2, with no clear D. This material consisted of PBMCs from the stem cell graft donor, taken from the stem cell graft. The receptor comes from a human donor who donated a stem cell graft to a child with aplastic anemia. In nucleotides, the CDR3 is TGTGCCAGCAGTTTAGAGAACAGAGCCCTGTATGGCTACACCTTC. Its protein is CASSLENRALYGYTF.